Sequencing of this T cell receptor beta chain was carried out in a study of blood T cell repertoires in COVID-19. Study information: Donors in the United States, Italy and Spain gave samples during acute or convalescent COVID-19.

Symptom resolution, clearance, or two negative PCRs marked donors in Cohort 3 as recovered. Profiling relied on immunoSEQ multiplex PCR, and the TCRdb table lists in-frame clones only, not all of them. The sample records approximately 200,000 clones, roughly 80% being singletons. V was pared by 5 bases and J by 7 bases, with 7 bases of the junction left unmatched. The CDR3 runs 13 residues. The V gene's germline CDR1 is LNHDA and CDR2 SQIVND (reference sequence). V and J are TRBV19 and TRBJ1-2; 7 bases align to TRBD1. This sequence was found in a man in his fifties or sixties who had recovered from COVID-19. Sequencing was performed on PBMCs or T cells enriched from blood (not recorded which). The CDR3 loop reads CASSQDRVRGYTF. The CDR3 coding sequence is TGTGCCAGTAGTCAAGACAGGGTTCGTGGCTACACCTTC.